This T cell receptor beta chain was captured in a study of T cell repertoires in cytomegalovirus infection (dated by TCRdb to the late 2010s). Turning to the overall study: Peptide stimulations targeted recently identified HLA-C-restricted CMV epitopes, whose presentation resists viral immunomodulation, together with well-studied HLA-B-restricted epitopes. Donor HLA type was relevant to the analysis, because carriage of CMV infection together with the matching HLA type was indicated by public TCR beta signatures. Paper-wide results and their limitations: In both this cohort and an independent cohort of over 350 donors, the cumulative frequency of public TCR beta family members distinguished carriers of CMV infection plus the relevant HLA type. The ex vivo response was dominated by HLA-C-restricted CMV-specific TCR beta clonotypes, which also provided the single most frequent clonotype in two of eight donors.

The treatment or condition label for this specimen denotes: in vitro stimulation with specific CMV peptide epitopes to enrich CMV-specific T cells. This clonotype appeared a few times. The target of this receptor is not known. No quality values exist for individual bases; no much larger clone is one base distant. This sample was sequenced with an Illumina HiSeq 1500. Starting from the raw public reads, TCRdb applied fastp trimming at Q25, assembled clones with MiXCR and retained in-frame beta chains. Each entry is one CDR3 protein sequence, shown with its most common DNA and genes. This sample gives around 900,000 distinct CDR3 sequences in total; roughly 30% of them show up just once. The top ten clonotypes cover more than 13% of the sample. At the junction V is shortened by 3 bases and J by 4 bases, with 15 bases in between. The CDR3 runs 15 amino acids, cysteine and phenylalanine included. Solely the CDR3 DNA is kept, with 45 bases framed from the first base. CDR1 and CDR2 (SGHDN, FVKESK) derive from the germline V gene.

Recombination joined TRBV14 with TRBJ1-2; the D gene lacks a confident call. The receptor was derived from a human donor in good health (CMV status not recorded). Some clones in this sample may be carry-over from other donors' samples. The source material was cultured CD8+ T cells from PBMCs, sampled from culture after CMV antigen stimulation. The sequenced DNA: TGTGCCAGCAGCCAGAAGGATCAGAGCCTCTATGGCTACACCTTC. Translation gives CASSQKDQSLYGYTF.